The clone carrying this T cell receptor beta chain was seen a handful of times. The CDR3 length is 15 residues. Trimming removed 0 bases at V and 4 bases at J, with 12 bases between. Germline V gene data show CDR1 as MGHRA and CDR2 as YSYEKL. The sample originates from a study of blood T cell repertoires in COVID-19. As for the study in general: COVID-19 samples collected from the United States, Italy and Spain covered acute and convalescent phases.

Per the original methods: Counts of nucleated cells, estimated from reference gene primer amplification, were obtained. The assay was immunoSEQ multiplex PCR, and TCRdb's table has in-frame clones only and misses some. Clone size and V and J calls were adopted from that table, with D and trimming inferred from the DNA. The sample lists some 40,000 clones, roughly 69% occurring once. The receptor was derived from a man older than 75 with acute or convalescent COVID-19. The rearrangement joins TRBV4-1 to TRBJ1-2; D not resolved. The sample consisted of peripheral blood. The CDR3 bases are TGCGCCAGCAGCCAAGATGATCGGGAAAGCTATGGCTACACCTTC. It is translated as CASSQDDRESYGYTF.